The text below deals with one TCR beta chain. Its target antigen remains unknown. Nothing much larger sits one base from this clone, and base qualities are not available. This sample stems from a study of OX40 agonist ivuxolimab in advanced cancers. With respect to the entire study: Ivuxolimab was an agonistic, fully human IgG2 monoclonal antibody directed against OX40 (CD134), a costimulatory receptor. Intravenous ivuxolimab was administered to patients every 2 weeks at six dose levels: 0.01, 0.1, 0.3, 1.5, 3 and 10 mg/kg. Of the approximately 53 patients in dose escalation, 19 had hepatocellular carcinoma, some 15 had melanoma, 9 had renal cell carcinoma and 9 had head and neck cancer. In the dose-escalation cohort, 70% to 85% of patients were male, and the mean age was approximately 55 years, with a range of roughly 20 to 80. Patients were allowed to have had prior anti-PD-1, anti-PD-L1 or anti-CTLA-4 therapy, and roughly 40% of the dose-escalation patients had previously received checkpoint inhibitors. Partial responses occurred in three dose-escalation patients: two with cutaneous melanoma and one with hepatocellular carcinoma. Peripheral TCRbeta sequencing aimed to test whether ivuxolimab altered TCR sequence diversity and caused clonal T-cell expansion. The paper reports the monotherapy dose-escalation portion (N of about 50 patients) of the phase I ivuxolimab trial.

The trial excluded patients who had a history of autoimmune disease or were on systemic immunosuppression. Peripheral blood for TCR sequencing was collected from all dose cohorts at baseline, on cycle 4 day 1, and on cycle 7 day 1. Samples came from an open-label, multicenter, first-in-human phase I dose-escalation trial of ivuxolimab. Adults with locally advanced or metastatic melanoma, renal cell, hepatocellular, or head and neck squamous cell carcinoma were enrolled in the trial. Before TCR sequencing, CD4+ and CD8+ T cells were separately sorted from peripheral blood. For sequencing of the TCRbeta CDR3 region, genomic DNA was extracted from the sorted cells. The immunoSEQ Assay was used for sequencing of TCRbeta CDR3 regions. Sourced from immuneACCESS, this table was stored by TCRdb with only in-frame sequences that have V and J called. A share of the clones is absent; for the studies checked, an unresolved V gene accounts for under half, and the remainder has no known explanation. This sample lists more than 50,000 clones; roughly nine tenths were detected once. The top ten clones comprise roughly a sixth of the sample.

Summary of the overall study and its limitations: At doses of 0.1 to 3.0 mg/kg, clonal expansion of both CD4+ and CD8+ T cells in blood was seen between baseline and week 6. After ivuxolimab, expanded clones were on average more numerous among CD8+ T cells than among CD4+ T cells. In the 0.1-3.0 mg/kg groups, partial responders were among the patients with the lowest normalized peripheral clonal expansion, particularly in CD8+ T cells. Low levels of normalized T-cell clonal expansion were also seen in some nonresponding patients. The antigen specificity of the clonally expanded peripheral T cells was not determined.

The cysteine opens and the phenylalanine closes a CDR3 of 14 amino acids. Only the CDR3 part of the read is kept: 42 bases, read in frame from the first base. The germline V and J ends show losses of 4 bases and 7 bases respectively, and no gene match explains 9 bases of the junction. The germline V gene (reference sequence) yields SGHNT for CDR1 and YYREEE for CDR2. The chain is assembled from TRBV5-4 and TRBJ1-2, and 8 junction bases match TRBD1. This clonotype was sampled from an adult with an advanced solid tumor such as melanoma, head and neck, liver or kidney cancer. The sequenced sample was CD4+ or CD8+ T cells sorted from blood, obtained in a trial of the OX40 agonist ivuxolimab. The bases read TGTGCCAGCAGCCACGACAGGGGTGTACGTGGCTACACCTTC. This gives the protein CASSHDRGVRGYTF.